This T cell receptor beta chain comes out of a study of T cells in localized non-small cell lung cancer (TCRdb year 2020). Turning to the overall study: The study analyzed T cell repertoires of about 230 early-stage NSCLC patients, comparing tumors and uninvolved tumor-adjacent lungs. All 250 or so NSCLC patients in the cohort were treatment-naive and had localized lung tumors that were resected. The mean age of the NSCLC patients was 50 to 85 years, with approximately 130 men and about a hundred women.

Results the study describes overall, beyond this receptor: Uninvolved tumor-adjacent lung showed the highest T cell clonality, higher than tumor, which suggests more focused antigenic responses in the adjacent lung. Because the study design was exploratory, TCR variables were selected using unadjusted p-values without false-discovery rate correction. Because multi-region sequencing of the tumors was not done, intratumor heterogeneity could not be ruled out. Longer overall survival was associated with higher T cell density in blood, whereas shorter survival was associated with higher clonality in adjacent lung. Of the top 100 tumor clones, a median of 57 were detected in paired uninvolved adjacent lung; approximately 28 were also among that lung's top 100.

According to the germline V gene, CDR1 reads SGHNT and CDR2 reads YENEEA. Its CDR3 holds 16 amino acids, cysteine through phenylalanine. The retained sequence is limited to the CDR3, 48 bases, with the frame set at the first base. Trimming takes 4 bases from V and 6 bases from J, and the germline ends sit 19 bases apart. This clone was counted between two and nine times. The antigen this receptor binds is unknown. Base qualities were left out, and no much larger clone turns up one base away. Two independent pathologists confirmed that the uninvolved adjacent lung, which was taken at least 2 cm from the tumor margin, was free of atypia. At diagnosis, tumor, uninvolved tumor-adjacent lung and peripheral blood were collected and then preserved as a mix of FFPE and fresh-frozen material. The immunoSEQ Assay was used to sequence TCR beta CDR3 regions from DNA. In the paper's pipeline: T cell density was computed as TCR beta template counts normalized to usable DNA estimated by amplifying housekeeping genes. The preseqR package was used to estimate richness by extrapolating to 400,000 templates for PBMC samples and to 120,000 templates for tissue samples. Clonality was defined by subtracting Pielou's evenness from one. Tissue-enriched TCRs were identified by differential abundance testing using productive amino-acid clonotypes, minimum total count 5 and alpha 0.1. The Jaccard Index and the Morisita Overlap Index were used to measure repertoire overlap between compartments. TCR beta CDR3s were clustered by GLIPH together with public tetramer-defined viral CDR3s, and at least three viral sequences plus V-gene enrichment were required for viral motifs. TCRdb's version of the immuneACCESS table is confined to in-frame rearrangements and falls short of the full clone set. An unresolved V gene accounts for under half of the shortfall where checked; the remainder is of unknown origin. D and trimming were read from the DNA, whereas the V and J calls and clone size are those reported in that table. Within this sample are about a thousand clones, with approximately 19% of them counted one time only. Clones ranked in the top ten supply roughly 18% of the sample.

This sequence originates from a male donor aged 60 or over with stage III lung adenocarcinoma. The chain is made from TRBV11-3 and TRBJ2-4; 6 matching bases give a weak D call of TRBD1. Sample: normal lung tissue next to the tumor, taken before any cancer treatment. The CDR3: CASSSGGGRGVNIQYF. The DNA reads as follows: TGTGCCAGCAGCTCCGGTGGGGGCCGGGGAGTAAACATTCAGTACTTC. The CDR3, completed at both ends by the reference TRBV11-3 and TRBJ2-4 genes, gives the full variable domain EAGVVQSPRYKIIEKKQPVAFWCNPISGHNTLYWYLQNLGQGPELLIRYENEEAVDDSQLPKDRFSAERLKGVDSTLKIQPAELGDSAVYLCASSSGGGRGVNIQYFGAGTRLSVL.